This is a list of T cell receptor beta chains from one sample in a study of shared clonotypes between healthy human individuals. Assay used: immunoSEQ multiplex PCR; TCRdb lists only in-frame clones, some missing. The sample consists of some 1.5 million clones, around 95% of them appearing once. The specimen sequenced was naive CD4+ T cells sorted from blood. These receptor sequences come from a young man in good health. CDR3s include the opening cysteine and the closing phenylalanine or tryptophan. A D gene is named only where the DNA matches it firmly. The size of a clone is reported for some rows only, either as once, few or many, or as a class for expanded clones.

j_call,clone_size,d_call,v_call,cdr3_nt,cdr3_aa
TRBJ1-2,NA,NA,TRBV10-3,TGTGCCATCAGTGAGTCGGTAGATACGGGCTACACCTTC,CAISESVDTGYTF
TRBJ1-4,NA,NA,TRBV5-5,TGTGCCAGCAGCCCCAGCACGGGTAATGAAAAACTGTTTTTT,CASSPSTGNEKLFF
TRBJ2-3,NA,TRBD2,TRBV5-4,TGTGCCAGCAGCTCTAGACTAGCAGCCACAGATACGCAGTATTTT,CASSSRLAATDTQYF
TRBJ2-7,NA,NA,TRBV6-5,TGTGCCAGCAGTTACGATAGCGAGGGCTCCTACGAGCAGTACTTC,CASSYDSEGSYEQYF
TRBJ2-3,NA,TRBD2,TRBV7-2,TGTGCCAGCAGCGTTAGCGGGGCCCGCACAGATACGCAGTATTTT,CASSVSGARTDTQYF
TRBJ1-2,NA,NA,TRBV4-1,TGCGCCAGCAGCCAAGATCTGGCCCGCGGGAGCGGCTACACCTTC,CASSQDLARGSGYTF
TRBJ2-3,NA,NA,TRBV7-3,TGTGCCAGCAGCTTAAGCACTAGCACAGATACGCAGTATTTT,CASSLSTSTDTQYF
TRBJ2-1,NA,NA,TRBV5-4,TGTGCCAGCAGCCCCGGAGCCAGCTTGTTGATAGGCAATGAGCAGTTCTTC,CASSPGASLLIGNEQFF
TRBJ2-5,NA,NA,TRBV25-1,TGTGCCAGCAACGGGGACCGGAAGGGGGTATCAGAGACCCAGTACTTC,CASNGDRKGVSETQYF
TRBJ2-5,once,NA,TRBV4-2,TGTGCCAGCAGCCAGGACGCCACGGAGACCCAGTACTTC,CASSQDATETQYF
TRBJ1-4,NA,NA,TRBV7-2,TGTGCCAGCAGCCCCCGGGTTGCAACTAATGAAAAACTGTTTTTT,CASSPRVATNEKLFF
TRBJ2-1,NA,TRBD2,TRBV5-1,TGCGCCAGCAGCAGGGGACTAGAATCCTACAATGAGCAGTTCTTC,CASSRGLESYNEQFF
TRBJ1-2,NA,NA,TRBV27,TGTGCCAGCAGTCCCGAGGCCCGCCCAAGCCTCTATGGCTACACCTTC,CASSPEARPSLYGYTF
TRBJ2-2,NA,TRBD2,TRBV10-3,TGTGCCATCAGTGAGACACTAGCGGGAGGGCCGGCTGGGGAGCTGTTTTTT,CAISETLAGGPAGELFF
TRBJ1-1,NA,NA,TRBV9,TGTGCCAGCAGCGGACGGACTACCTGGGGGACTGAAGCTTTCTTT,CASSGRTTWGTEAFF
TRBJ2-7,once,NA,TRBV5-6,TGTGCCAGCAGCTTTGGGGCAGGAACGTCCTACGAGCAGTACTTC,CASSFGAGTSYEQYF
TRBJ2-7,NA,NA,TRBV7-2,TGTGCCAGCAGCCTACCCTCCTACGAGCAGTACTTC,CASSLPSYEQYF
TRBJ2-1,NA,TRBD2,TRBV6-6,TGTGCCAGCAGTTACAGGTCTAGCGGGGACAATGAGCAGTTCTTC,CASSYRSSGDNEQFF
TRBJ2-3,NA,NA,TRBV2,TGTGCCAGCAGTGAAGACAACTCTAGCACAGATACGCAGTATTTT,CASSEDNSSTDTQYF
TRBJ1-2,once,NA,TRBV15,TGTGCCACCTTCGACGAGGGGGGCGGCTACACCTTC,CATFDEGGGYTF
TRBJ2-7,NA,NA,TRBV7-2,TGTGCCAGCAGCCAGGAGGGGTGGAACGAGCAGTACTTC,CASSQEGWNEQYF
TRBJ2-3,NA,NA,TRBV4-3,TGCGCCAGCAGCCGAGCAACTCCCGCAGATACGCAGTATTTT,CASSRATPADTQYF
TRBJ2-7,NA,TRBD1,TRBV9,TGTGCCAGCAGCCTGGAAGGGGGACAGGGGGCCTACGAGCAGTACTTC,CASSLEGGQGAYEQYF
TRBJ1-2,once,NA,TRBV5-1,TGCGCCAGCAGCTTGTATCTGGGGGGTTCCTATGGCTACACCTTC,CASSLYLGGSYGYTF
TRBJ1-2,NA,NA,TRBV5-4,TGTGCCAGCAGCTTTGCGAATAGTCCTAACTATGGCTACACCTTC,CASSFANSPNYGYTF
TRBJ2-2,NA,TRBD2,TRBV10-3,TGTGCCATCACCCAACATGTACGACTAGCGGGCTCGGAGACCGGGGAGCTGTTTTTT,CAITQHVRLAGSETGELFF
TRBJ2-3,NA,TRBD1,TRBV18,TGTGCCAGCCTCGCGGACAGGTTGAAAAATACGCAGTATTTT,CASLADRLKNTQYF
TRBJ1-1,once,NA,TRBV19,TGTGCCAGTAGTATGCTTGGGAACACTGAAGCTTTCTTT,CASSMLGNTEAFF
TRBJ1-5,NA,NA,TRBV7-9,TGTGCCAGCAGCCTTGACAGTAGCAATCAGCCCCAGCATTTT,CASSLDSSNQPQHF
TRBJ2-7,NA,NA,TRBV2,TGTGCCAGCAGTGAGTTGCGGGGAGCCTACGAGCAGTACTTC,CASSELRGAYEQYF
TRBJ2-3,NA,NA,TRBV12-2,TGTGCAAGTCGCCCCCACCCATTTCTTAGCGGCTCCACAGATACGCAGTATTTT,CASRPHPFLSGSTDTQYF
TRBJ2-3,NA,NA,TRBV21-1,TGTGCCAGCAGCAGGACAGGGAACACAGATACGCAGTATTTT,CASSRTGNTDTQYF
TRBJ2-7,NA,NA,TRBV7-8,TGTGCCAGCAGCCCCGGGGGCACAACATGGCAGTACTTC,CASSPGGTTWQYF
TRBJ2-5,NA,NA,TRBV2,TGTGCCACCTACAGGCACCAAGAGACCCAGTACTTC,CATYRHQETQYF
TRBJ1-2,NA,NA,TRBV19,TGTGCCAGTAGTATACTGGATGGCTACACCTTC,CASSILDGYTF
TRBJ2-5,NA,TRBD1,TRBV5-5,TGTGCCAGCAGCGGGCAGACAGGGGTCGAGACCCAGTACTTC,CASSGQTGVETQYF
TRBJ1-1,once,TRBD1,TRBV28,TGTGCCAGCAGAAGGACAGGGGGCGGTGGGTCTGAAGCTTTCTTT,CASRRTGGGGSEAFF
TRBJ2-1,NA,NA,TRBV10-3,TGTGCCATCCGGAAGGACGAGGGTGAGCAGTTCTTC,CAIRKDEGEQFF